The source of this T cell receptor beta chain is a study of regulatory and conventional T cells in RAG deficiency. Whole-study results and caveats: Omenn patients showed >80% Treg-Tconv overlap and shorter CDR3 lengths. Control T-cell subsets had markedly higher Shannon entropy and lower Simpson indices than RAG-deficient patients.

Of note for this clone: Its matching antigen is unknown.

This CDR3 is 17 amino acids long. J was trimmed by 0 bases and V by 1 base; bases with no gene match: 6. Germline V gene lookup returns CDR1 SGHNT and CDR2 YYREEE (reference sequence). Method: immunoSEQ multiplex PCR; TCRdb's copy keeps in-frame clones and lacks some. The table records tens of thousands of clones, around nine tenths of them present only once. Genomic DNA came from blood regulatory T cells gated CD4+ CD25-high CD127-low. These records were also assigned to another study, of regulatory T cells. That study reports: Amplification used 52 TRBV primers and 13 TRBJ primers. In patients, unique TRB V-J pairs were restricted and V/J usage skewed, especially in Tregs.

Sequenced: Tregs sorted from blood. This sequence originates from a human donor in good health. V usage is TRBV5-4 and J usage is TRBJ2-3; 9 nucleotides line up with TRBD2. The CDR3 bases are TGTGCCAGCAGCTTGACGACTAGCGGACTTAGCACAGATACGCAGTATTTT. This translates into CASSLTTSGLSTDTQYF.